These 15 T cell receptor beta chains were sequenced from one sample in a study of T cells after yellow fever vaccination (dated by TCRdb to between 2017 and 2020). Libraries were made using 5' RACE. The sequencer was an Illumina NovaSeq 6000. TCRdb reran the public reads through fastp at Q25 and MiXCR, keeping productive beta chains. Each entry merges the rows of one CDR3 protein and shows their most common DNA and genes. The sample includes 250,000 to 400,000 distinct CDR3 sequences, with roughly 4.3% observed a single time. Just under 25% of the sample rests with the top ten. This specimen's treatment or condition label, interpreted: live attenuated yellow fever vaccine strain. Specimen: PBMCs, collected 5 days after the yellow fever booster vaccination. The origin of the receptors is a man aged 18 to 30 who received the YFV17D yellow fever vaccine.

This clonotype was found many times. The V call is TRBV5-1, the J call TRBJ2-1; 7 bases line up with TRBD1. The germline V gene encodes CDR1 SGHRS and CDR2 YFSETQ. The CDR3 is 14 residues long. Trimming removed 4 bases from V and 3 bases from J; junction bases left unmatched: 4. The CDR3 reads CASSPGQNYNEQFF. CDR3 DNA sequence: TGCGCCAGCAGCCCGGGACAGAACTACAATGAGCAGTTCTTC. Filled out from reference TRBV5-1 and TRBJ2-1, the complete variable domain reads KAGVTQTPRYLIKTRGQQVTLSCSPISGHRSVSWYQQTPGQGLQFLFEYFSETQRNKGNFPGRFSGRQFSNSRSEMNVSTLELGDSALYLCASSPGQNYNEQFFGPGTRLTVL.

This clonotype was seen only a few times. The rearrangement joins TRBV5-1 to TRBJ2-2, with a weak D call TRBD1 (6 bases). Germline V gene data show CDR1 as SGHRS and CDR2 as YFSETQ. V lost 5 bases, J lost 0 bases, and 11 bases lay in between. CDR3 length equals 15 residues. CDR3 coding DNA: TGCGCCAGCAGGTCAGGGGCTTCGAACACCGGGGAGCTGTTTTTT. Translated: CASRSGASNTGELFF.

This clonotype has only a few counts. V gene TRBV7-9 combines with J gene TRBJ1-1, with 8 bases lining up with TRBD1. The V gene end was trimmed by 7 bases and the J gene end by 8 bases; junction bases not matched to a gene: 6. From germline, CDR1 is SEHNR and CDR2 FQNEAQ (reference sequence). This CDR3 has 12 amino acids. CDR3 sequence: CASTFNRGEAFF. CDR3 in DNA: TGTGCCAGCACCTTCAACAGGGGGGAAGCTTTCTTT.

V gene TRBV15 combines with J gene TRBJ2-5; 7 bases fit TRBD2. The CDR3 runs 16 residues. From germline, CDR1 is LNHNV and CDR2 YYDKDF (reference sequence). Losses at the gene ends were 3 bases for V and 0 bases for J; bases not matched to a gene: 7. Here the CDR3 reads CATSRGASGDQETQYF. CDR3 nucleotide sequence: TGTGCCACCAGCAGGGGAGCTAGCGGAGACCAAGAGACCCAGTACTTC. The entire variable domain, with the rest obtained from reference TRBV15 and TRBJ2-5, is as follows: DAMVIQNPRYQVTQFGKPVTLSCSQTLNHNVMYWYQQKSSQAPKLLFHYYDKDFNNEADTPDNFQSRRPNTSFCFLDIRSPGLGDTAMYLCATSRGASGDQETQYFGPGTRLLVL.

The rearrangement uses TRBV7-2 and TRBJ2-7; D might be TRBD1 or TRBD2, each matching 5 bases. This CDR3 region has 14 residues. Germline V gene data show CDR1 as SGHTA and CDR2 as FQGNSA. The germline V and J ends were trimmed by 5 bases and 3 bases, with 14 bases remaining between them. In nucleotides, the CDR3 is TGTGCCAGCAGCCCGAGGGACGGGCTCTACGAGCAGTACTTC. Encoded protein: CASSPRDGLYEQYF.

At least ten counts were recorded for this clonotype. The gene calls are TRBV6-6 and TRBJ2-2; D may be TRBD1 (6 bases). Trimming took 8 bases from V and 5 from J, leaving 9 bases between them. The CDR3 consists of 12 residues. CDR1 is MNHNY and CDR2 is SVGAGI in the germline V gene (reference sequence). CDR3 residues: CASQGPTGELFF. In DNA form, the CDR3 reads TGTGCCAGCCAGGGGCCTACCGGGGAGCTGTTTTTT.

The chain combines TRBV7-9 with TRBJ1-4; D is ambiguous. CDR1 and CDR2 from the germline V gene are SEHNR and FQNEAQ (reference sequence). The CDR3 loop spans 13 amino acids. Trimming cost V 1 base and J 8 bases, with 8 bases left between them. The CDR3 spells CASSLVPSEKLFF. The CDR3 nucleotides read TGTGCCAGCAGCTTAGTCCCCAGCGAAAAACTGTTTTTT.

There are many counts of this clonotype. V gene TRBV5-1 combines with J gene TRBJ2-3; D perhaps matches TRBD1 (6 bases). V dropped 4 bases and J dropped 6 bases, with 15 bases sitting between them. The germline V gene has CDR1 SGHRS and CDR2 YFSETQ. The CDR3 totals 14 residues. The CDR3 DNA sequence: TGCGCCAGCAGCCTGTGGGGGCCAGGGGATACGCAGTATTTT. Its protein is CASSLWGPGDTQYF.

This clonotype has only a few counts. The CDR3 loop is CASRGTGGIYGYTF. The DNA of the CDR3 is TGTGCCAGCAGGGGGACAGGGGGGATCTATGGCTACACCTTC. J is TRBJ1-2 and V is TRBV12-3 or TRBV12-4, with 11 bases that match TRBD1. Trimming at V came to 6 bases and at J to 4 bases, leaving 4 bases not matched to a gene. The CDR3 loop spans 14 amino acids.

This clonotype was seen more than once but under ten times. The chain links TRBV27 to TRBJ2-5, with 7 nucleotides matching TRBD1. The junction had 14 bases not matched to a gene; V was cut back by 8 bases and J by 5 bases. Germline V gene lookup returns CDR1 MNHEY and CDR2 SMNVEV (reference sequence). There are 15 residues in the CDR3. The CDR3 loop reads CASGRDSLYRETQYF. CDR3 bases: TGTGCCAGCGGTCGGGACAGCCTCTATCGGGAGACCCAGTACTTC.

This clonotype was seen a few times. This sequence joins TRBV18 and TRBJ1-5, with TRBD1 as a possible D gene (6 bases). Trimming shortened V by 3 bases and J by 11 bases, and 11 bases separated the two germline ends. The CDR3 extends over 12 amino acids. Per the germline V gene, CDR1 is KGHSH and CDR2 is LQKENI. In DNA form, the CDR3 reads TGTGCCAGCTCACCGGACAGTACGGCCCAGCATTTT. It translates to CASSPDSTAQHF.

The chain links TRBV4-3 to TRBJ2-3, with D maybe TRBD2 (6 bases). The length of the CDR3 is 17 residues. Trimming removed 4 bases from V and 1 base from J, with 18 bases in between. Germline V lookup: CDR1 LGHNA, CDR2 YSLEER. CDR3 in DNA: TGCGCCAGCAGCCCCAAAATCGGCAGGAGGGGCACAGATACGCAGTATTTT. It encodes CASSPKIGRRGTDTQYF.

This clonotype occurred a few times. The chain has TRBV4-3 and TRBJ2-2; 7 bases line up with TRBD2. Trimming cost V 0 bases and J 11 bases; bases outside gene matches: 18. Germline CDR1 is LGHNA and CDR2 is YSLEER. The CDR3 totals 18 residues. CDR3: CASSQDTRAAGRVGELFF. In DNA form, the CDR3 reads TGCGCCAGCAGCCAAGACACGAGAGCTGCAGGGAGGGTCGGTGAGCTGTTTTTT.

CDR3 protein: CASTVTSHTDTQYF. The CDR3 DNA reads TGCGCCAGCACCGTGACTAGCCACACAGATACGCAGTATTTT. The chain employs TRBV5-1 and TRBJ2-3; 7 bases match TRBD2. The V and J ends lost 6 bases and 2 bases, in that order; junction bases with no gene match: 6. Looked up from germline, CDR1 is SGHRS and CDR2 is YFSETQ. The CDR3 totals 14 residues.

The chain combines TRBV7-8 with TRBJ2-3; D is undetermined. The ends were cut back, 9 bases at V and 2 bases at J, with 21 bases in the middle. Germline CDR1 reads SGHVS; CDR2 reads FQNEAQ. CDR3 length: 16 amino acids. The CDR3 sequence: CASSTTPPSSTDTQYF. CDR3 nucleotides: TGTGCCAGTAGCACAACTCCGCCTTCGTCCACAGATACGCAGTATTTT.